The present entry profiles one TCR beta chain with its context. This record belongs to a study of blood T cell repertoires in COVID-19. As for the study in general: Italy, Spain and the United States were the sources of the convalescent and acute COVID-19 samples. T cells, B-cell-depleted T cells, or PBMCs provided the cDNA or gDNA that served as material.

Losses at the gene ends were 10 bases for V and 5 bases for J; bases not matched to a gene: 7. CDR1 and CDR2 (germline): SNHLY, FYNNEI. The CDR3 contains 13 residues. This table comes from immunoSEQ multiplex PCR, and its TCRdb copy is limited to in-frame clones, with some not included. The sample includes 20,000 to 25,000 clones, roughly 90% of them seen just once. V gene TRBV2 combines with J gene TRBJ2-3; 9 bases fit TRBD2. Sequencing input: peripheral blood. The clonotype was recovered from a woman at least 80 years old with active COVID-19. The CDR3 protein is CATAGGRGDTQYF. The CDR3 DNA reads TGTGCCACCGCGGGGGGGCGCGGAGATACGCAGTATTTT.